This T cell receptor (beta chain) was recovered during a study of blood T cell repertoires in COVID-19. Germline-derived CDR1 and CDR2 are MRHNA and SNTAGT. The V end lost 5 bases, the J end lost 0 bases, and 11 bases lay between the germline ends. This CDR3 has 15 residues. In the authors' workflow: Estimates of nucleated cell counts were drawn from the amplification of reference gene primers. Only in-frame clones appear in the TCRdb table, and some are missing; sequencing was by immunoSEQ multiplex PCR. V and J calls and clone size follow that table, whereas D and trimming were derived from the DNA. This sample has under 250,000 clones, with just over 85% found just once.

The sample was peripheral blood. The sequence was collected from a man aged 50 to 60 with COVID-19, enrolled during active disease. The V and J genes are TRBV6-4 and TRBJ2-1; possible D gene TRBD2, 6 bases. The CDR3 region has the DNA TGTGCCAGCAGTACCGGACTACTCTCCTACAATGAGCAGTTCTTC. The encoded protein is CASSTGLLSYNEQFF.